A single count supports the clone carrying this T cell receptor beta chain. This CDR3 region has 13 residues. Germline CDR1 and CDR2: SQVTM and ANQGSEA. V dropped 7 bases and J dropped 4; count of bases not matched to a gene: 9. As originally analysed: Reference gene primer amplification gave estimated nucleated cell counts. The protocol was immunoSEQ multiplex PCR, while the TCRdb copy is restricted to in-frame clones and leaves out a portion. That table supplies the V and J calls and clone size; D and trimming were determined from the DNA. This table holds over 200,000 clones, around 82% found once. The data belong to a study of blood T cell repertoires in COVID-19.

Sequencing used peripheral blood. The clonotype comes from an elderly man with acute or convalescent COVID-19. The V call is TRBV29-1, the J call TRBJ1-2; TRBD1 agrees at 7 bases. The CDR3 spells CSASTGDRYGYTF. Written as DNA, the CDR3 is TGCAGCGCTTCAACAGGGGATCGCTATGGCTACACCTTC.